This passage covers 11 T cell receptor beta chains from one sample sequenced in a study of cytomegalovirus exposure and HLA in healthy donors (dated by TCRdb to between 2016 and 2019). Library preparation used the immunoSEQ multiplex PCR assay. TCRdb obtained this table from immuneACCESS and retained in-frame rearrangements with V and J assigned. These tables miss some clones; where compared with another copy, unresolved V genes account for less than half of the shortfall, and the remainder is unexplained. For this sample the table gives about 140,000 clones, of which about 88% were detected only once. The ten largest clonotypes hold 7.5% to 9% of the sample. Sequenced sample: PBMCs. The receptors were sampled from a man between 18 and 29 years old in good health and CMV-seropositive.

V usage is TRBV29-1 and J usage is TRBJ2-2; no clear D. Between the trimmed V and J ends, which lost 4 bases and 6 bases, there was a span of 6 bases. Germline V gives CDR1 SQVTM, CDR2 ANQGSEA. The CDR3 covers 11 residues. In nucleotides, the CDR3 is TGCAGCGTTGGGAGTGCCGGGGAGCTGTTTTTT. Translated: CSVGSAGELFF.

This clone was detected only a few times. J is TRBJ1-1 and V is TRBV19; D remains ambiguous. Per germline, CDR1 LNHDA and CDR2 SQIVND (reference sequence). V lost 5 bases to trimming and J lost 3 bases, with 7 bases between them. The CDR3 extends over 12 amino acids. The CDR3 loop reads CASSLAHTEAFF. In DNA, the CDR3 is TGTGCCAGTAGTCTGGCCCACACTGAAGCTTTCTTT.

As DNA, the CDR3 is TGCGCCAGCAGTGTCGCCCCCGGGACACTGGTTCGTAATGAGCAGTTCTTC. Translated: CASSVAPGTLVRNEQFF. The V and J genes are TRBV10-2 and TRBJ2-1, with D perhaps matching TRBD1 (6 bases). This CDR3 is 17 amino acids long. The germline gives CDR1 WSHSY, CDR2 SAAADI. V lost 4 bases to trimming and J lost 7 bases, with 23 bases between them.

CDR3 nucleotides: TGTGCCAGCAACGCGGGGTTCACAGAGACCCAGTACTTC. This gives the protein CASNAGFTETQYF. The chain links TRBV6-5 to TRBJ2-5; TRBD2 might be the D (6 bases). Germline V gene data show CDR1 as MNHEY and CDR2 as SVGAGI. The CDR3 runs to 13 residues. Trimming took off 7 bases at V and 4 bases at J, with 13 bases between the two ends.

The CDR3 DNA sequence: TGCGCCAGCAGCTTGGTAGGGGCTACCGAGACCCAGTACTTC. Amino acids: CASSLVGATETQYF. V is TRBV5-1 and J is TRBJ2-5; D is possibly TRBD1 (5 bases). V lost 0 bases, J lost 5 bases, and 11 bases lay in between. The CDR3 contains 14 residues. Germline V gene data show CDR1 as SGHRS and CDR2 as YFSETQ.

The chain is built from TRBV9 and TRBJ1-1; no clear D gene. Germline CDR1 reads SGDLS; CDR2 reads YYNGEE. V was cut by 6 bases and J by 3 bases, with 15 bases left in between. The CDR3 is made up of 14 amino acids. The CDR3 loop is CASTQREGYTEAFF. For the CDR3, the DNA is TGTGCCAGCACTCAGAGGGAAGGGTACACTGAAGCTTTCTTT.

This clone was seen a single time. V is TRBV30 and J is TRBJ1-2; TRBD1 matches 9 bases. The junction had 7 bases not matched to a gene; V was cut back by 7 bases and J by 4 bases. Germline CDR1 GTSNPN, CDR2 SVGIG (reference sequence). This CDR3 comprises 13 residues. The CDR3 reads CAFEGQGFYGYTF. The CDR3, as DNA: TGTGCCTTCGAGGGACAGGGATTCTATGGCTACACCTTC.

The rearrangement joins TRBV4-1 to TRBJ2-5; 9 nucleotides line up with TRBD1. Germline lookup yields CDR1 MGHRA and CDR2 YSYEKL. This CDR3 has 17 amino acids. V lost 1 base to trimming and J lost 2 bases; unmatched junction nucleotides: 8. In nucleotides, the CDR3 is TGCGCCAGCAGCCAAGGGGGCGGGACAGGGTCACAAGAGACCCAGTACTTC. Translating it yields CASSQGGGTGSQETQYF.

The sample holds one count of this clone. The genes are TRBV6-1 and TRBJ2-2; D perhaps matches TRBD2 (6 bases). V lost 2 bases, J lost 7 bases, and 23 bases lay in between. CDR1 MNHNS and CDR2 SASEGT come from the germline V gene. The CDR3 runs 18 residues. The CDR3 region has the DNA TGTGCCAGCAGTGAAATACTAGCATCACCTTTAGGGGACGGGGAGCTGTTTTTT. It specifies CASSEILASPLGDGELFF.

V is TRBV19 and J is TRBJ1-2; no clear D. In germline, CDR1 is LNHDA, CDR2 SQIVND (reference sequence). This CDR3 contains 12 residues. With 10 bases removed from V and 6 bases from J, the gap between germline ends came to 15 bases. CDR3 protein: CATLIGDHGYTF. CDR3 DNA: TGTGCCACACTAATCGGGGATCATGGCTACACCTTC.

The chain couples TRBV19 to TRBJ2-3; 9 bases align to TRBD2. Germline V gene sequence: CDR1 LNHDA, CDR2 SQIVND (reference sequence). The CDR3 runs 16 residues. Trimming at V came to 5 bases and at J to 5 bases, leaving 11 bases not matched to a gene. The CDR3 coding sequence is TGTGCCAGTAGTTTCGGCGGCGGGAGGGGAGGAGATACGCAGTATTTT. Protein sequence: CASSFGGGRGGDTQYF.